Given below is one T cell receptor beta chain in context. The antigen this receptor binds is unknown. No per-base quality is available; no much larger clone lies one base away. The source of the sample is a study of blood T cell repertoires in COVID-19 (dated by TCRdb to 2020 to 2021). Regarding the study in general: Collaborator samples came from the United States, Italy and Spain and covered acute and convalescent phases of COVID-19. The repertoires were released in a freely available public database intended as a resource for research on the immune response to SARS-CoV-2. The dataset comprised deeply sampled blood TCRbeta repertoires from subjects exposed to, actively infected with, or recovered from COVID-19. The material from the prospective study consisted of cDNA or gDNA derived from T cells, B-cell-depleted T cells, or PBMCs. A de-identified subject ID, COVID-19 status, age in years and sex were almost always included in the sample metadata. HLA class I and class II types, where available, came from metadata supplied by the sample provider rather than from assay-based typing. The samples were drawn from two sources: the first 160 participants of the ongoing ImmuneRACE study, and over 950 subjects contributed by 6 global collaborators.

Broader findings and caveats from the paper: The amount of clinical and demographic metadata varied by source and participant and was provided uncurated.

TCRbeta CDR3 regions were amplified from genomic DNA by means of the immunoSEQ Assay, a bias-controlled multiplex PCR. The paper's data handling went like this. Within the assay, amplification of reference gene primers was used to estimate how many nucleated cells each sample contained. Sequence reads were collapsed and filtered to measure the absolute abundance of every unique TCRbeta CDR3 rearrangement. For each sample, productive Simpson clonality was calculated as the square root of Simpson's diversity index across productive rearrangements. Imported from immuneACCESS, the table was reduced by TCRdb to in-frame sequences with V and J called. These copies leave out some clones; in studies compared against another copy, an unresolved V gene accounts for under half, and the cause of the remainder is not known. That table is the source of V, J and clone size, and D and trimming were worked out from the DNA. The sample contains just under 350,000 clones, around nine tenths of them found a single time. More than 3% of the sample rests with the top ten.

CDR1 GTSNPN and CDR2 SVGIG were looked up in the germline V gene (reference sequence). There are 14 amino acids in the CDR3, from cysteine to phenylalanine inclusive. Only CDR3 DNA remains: 42 bases, in frame from the first base. V is shortened by 3 bases, J by 8 bases, and the region joining them spans 19 bases. A second Seattle source provided samples from volunteer blood donors who had recovered from COVID-19. Whole blood was collected in K2EDTA tubes by collaborating institutions according to the institutions' own protocols. For TCRbeta analysis, collaborator samples were shipped as frozen whole blood, as isolated PBMCs, or as DNA extracted from either sample type.

The sequence came from a young woman who had recovered from COVID-19. The V gene is TRBV30 and the J gene is TRBJ1-2; the best D guess is TRBD1, with 5 bases matching. Sample: peripheral blood. The CDR3 corresponds to CAWRAKTPGEGYTF. The bases are TGTGCCTGGAGGGCTAAAACACCGGGGGAAGGCTACACCTTC. Beyond the CDR3, the reference TRBV30 and TRBJ1-2 genes provide the residues; the full variable domain reads: SQTIHQWPATLVQPVGSPLSLECTVEGTSNPNLYWYRQAAGRGLQLLFYSVGIGQISSEVPQNLSASRPQDRQFILSSKKLLLSDSGFYLCAWRAKTPGEGYTFGSGTRLTVV.